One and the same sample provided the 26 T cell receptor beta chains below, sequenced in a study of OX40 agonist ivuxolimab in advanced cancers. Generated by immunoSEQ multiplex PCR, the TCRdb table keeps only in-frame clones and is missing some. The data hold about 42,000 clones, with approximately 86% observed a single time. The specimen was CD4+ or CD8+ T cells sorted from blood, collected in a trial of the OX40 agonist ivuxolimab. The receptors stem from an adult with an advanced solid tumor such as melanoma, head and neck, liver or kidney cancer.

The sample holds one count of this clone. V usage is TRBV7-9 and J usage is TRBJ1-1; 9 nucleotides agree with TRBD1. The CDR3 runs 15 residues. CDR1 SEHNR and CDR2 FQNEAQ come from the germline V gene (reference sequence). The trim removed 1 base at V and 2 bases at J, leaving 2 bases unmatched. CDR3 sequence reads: CASSLGGQGNTEAFF. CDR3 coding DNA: TGTGCCAGCAGCTTAGGGGGACAGGGTAACACTGAAGCTTTCTTT.

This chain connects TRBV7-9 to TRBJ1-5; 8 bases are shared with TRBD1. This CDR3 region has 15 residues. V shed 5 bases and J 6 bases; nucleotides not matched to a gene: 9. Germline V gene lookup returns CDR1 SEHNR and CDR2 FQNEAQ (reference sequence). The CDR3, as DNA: TGTGCCAGCAGCCCGGACAGGGTCGGTGCTCAGCCCCAGCATTTT. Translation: CASSPDRVGAQPQHF.

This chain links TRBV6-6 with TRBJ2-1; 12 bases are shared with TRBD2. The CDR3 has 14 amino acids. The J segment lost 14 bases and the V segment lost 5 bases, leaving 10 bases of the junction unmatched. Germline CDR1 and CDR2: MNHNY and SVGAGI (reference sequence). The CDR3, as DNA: TGTGCCAGCAGTCGACTAGCGGGGGATACCGCGGAGTTCTTC. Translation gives CASSRLAGDTAEFF.

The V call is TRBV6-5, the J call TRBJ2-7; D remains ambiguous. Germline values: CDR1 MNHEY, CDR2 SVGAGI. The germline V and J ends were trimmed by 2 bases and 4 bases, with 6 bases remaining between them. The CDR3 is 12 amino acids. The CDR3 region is CASSYQSYEQYF. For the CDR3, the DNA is TGTGCCAGCAGTTACCAGAGTTACGAGCAGTACTTC.

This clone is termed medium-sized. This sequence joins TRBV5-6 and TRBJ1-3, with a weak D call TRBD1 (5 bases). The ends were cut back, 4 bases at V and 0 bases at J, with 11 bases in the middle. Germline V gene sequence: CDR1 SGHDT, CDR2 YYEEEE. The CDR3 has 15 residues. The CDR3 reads CASSQGPNSGNTIYF. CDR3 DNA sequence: TGTGCCAGCAGCCAGGGACCGAACTCTGGAAACACCATATATTTT.

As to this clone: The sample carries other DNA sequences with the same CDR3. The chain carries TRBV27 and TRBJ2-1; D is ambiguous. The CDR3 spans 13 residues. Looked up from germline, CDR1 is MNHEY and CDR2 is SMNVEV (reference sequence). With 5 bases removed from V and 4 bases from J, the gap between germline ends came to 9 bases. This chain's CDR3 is CASSLGLYNEQFF. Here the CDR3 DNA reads TGTGCCAGCAGTCTCGGGCTTTACAATGAGCAGTTCTTC.

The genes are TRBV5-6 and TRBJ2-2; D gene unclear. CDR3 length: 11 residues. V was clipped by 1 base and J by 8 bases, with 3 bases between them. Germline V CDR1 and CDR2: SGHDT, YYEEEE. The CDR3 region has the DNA TGTGCCAGCAGCTTGAGAGGGGAGCTGTTTTTT. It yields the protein CASSLRGELFF.

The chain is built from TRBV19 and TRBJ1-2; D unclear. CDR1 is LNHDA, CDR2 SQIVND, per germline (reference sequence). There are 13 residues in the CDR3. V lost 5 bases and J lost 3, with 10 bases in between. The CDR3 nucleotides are TGTGCCAGTAGTCAAGGACTCTACTATGGCTACACCTTC. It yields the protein CASSQGLYYGYTF.

CDR3 sequence: CASSWGLEKETQYF. As DNA, the CDR3 is TGTGCCAGCAGTTGGGGACTGGAGAAAGAGACCCAGTACTTC. The J gene is TRBJ2-5, the V gene TRBV6-5, with TRBD2 as a possible D gene (6 bases). The CDR3 spans 14 residues. The germline CDR1 and CDR2 sequences are MNHEY and SVGAGI. The V end lost 4 bases, the J end lost 3 bases, and 12 bases lay between the germline ends.

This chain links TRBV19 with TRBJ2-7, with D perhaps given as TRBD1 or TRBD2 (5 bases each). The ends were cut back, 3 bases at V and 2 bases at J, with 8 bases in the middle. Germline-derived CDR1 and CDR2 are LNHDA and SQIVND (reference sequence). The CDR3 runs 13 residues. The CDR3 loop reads CASSMGPAYEQYF. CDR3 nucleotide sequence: TGTGCCAGTAGTATGGGACCAGCCTACGAGCAGTACTTC.

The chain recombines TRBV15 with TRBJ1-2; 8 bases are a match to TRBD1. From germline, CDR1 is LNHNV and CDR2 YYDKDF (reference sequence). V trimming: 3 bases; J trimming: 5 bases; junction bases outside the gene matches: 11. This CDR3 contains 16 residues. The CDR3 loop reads CATSSSGTGGYYGYTF. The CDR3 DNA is TGTGCCACCAGCAGTTCCGGGACAGGAGGGTATTATGGCTACACCTTC. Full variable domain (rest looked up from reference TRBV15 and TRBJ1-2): DAMVIQNPRYQVTQFGKPVTLSCSQTLNHNVMYWYQQKSSQAPKLLFHYYDKDFNNEADTPDNFQSRRPNTSFCFLDIRSPGLGDTAMYLCATSSSGTGGYYGYTFGSGTRLTVV.

CDR3 region: CASSLYPGLPYGYTF. The CDR3 DNA reads as TGTGCCAGCAGTTTATACCCTGGATTACCCTATGGCTACACCTTC. V and J are TRBV27 and TRBJ1-2; D unclear. The CDR3 contains 15 residues. Trimming removed 1 base from V and 4 bases from J, with 13 bases in between. CDR1 is MNHEY and CDR2 is SMNVEV in the germline V gene (reference sequence).

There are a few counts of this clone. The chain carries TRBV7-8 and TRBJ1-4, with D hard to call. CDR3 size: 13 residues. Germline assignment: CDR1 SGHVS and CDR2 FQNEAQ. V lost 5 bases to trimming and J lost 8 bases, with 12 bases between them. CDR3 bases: TGTGCCAGCAGCAAAACGGGGTACGAAAAACTGTTTTTT. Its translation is CASSKTGYEKLFF.

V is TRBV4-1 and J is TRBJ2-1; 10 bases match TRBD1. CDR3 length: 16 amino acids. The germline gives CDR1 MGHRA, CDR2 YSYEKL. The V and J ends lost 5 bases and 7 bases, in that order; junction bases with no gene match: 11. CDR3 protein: CASSFRPGTGVNEQFF. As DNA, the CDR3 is TGCGCCAGCAGCTTCCGACCCGGGACAGGGGTTAATGAGCAGTTCTTC.

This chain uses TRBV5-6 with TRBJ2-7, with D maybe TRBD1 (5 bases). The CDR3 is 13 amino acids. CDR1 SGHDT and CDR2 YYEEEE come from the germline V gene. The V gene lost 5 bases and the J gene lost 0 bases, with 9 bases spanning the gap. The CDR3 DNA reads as TGTGCCAGCAGAAACAGGCTCTCCTACGAGCAGTACTTC. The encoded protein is CASRNRLSYEQYF.

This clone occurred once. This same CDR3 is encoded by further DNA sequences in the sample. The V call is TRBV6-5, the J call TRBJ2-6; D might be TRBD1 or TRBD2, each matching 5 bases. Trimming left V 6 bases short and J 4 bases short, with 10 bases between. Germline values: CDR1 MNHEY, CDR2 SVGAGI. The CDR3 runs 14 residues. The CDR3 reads CASRPWDGANVLTF. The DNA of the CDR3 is TGTGCCAGCAGGCCGTGGGACGGGGCCAACGTCCTGACTTTC.

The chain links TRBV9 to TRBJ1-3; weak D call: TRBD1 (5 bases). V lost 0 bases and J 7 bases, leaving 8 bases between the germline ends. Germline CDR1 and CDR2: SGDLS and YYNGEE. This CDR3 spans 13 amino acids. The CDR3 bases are TGTGCCAGCAGCGTAGGGGGCGTGAACACCATATATTTT. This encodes CASSVGGVNTIYF.

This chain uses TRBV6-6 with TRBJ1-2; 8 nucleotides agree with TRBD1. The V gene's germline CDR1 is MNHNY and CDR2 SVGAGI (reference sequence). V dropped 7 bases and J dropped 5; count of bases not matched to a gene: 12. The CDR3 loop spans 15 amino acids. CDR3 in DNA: TGTGCCAGCATGAAGACAGGGGACTTGGGTTATGGCTACACCTTC. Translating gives CASMKTGDLGYGYTF.

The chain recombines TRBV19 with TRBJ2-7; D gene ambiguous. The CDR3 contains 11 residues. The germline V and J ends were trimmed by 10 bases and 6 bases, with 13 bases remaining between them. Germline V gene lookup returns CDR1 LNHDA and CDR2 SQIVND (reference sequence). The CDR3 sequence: CATEEGLEQYF. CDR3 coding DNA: TGTGCCACCGAGGAAGGGCTCGAGCAGTACTTC.

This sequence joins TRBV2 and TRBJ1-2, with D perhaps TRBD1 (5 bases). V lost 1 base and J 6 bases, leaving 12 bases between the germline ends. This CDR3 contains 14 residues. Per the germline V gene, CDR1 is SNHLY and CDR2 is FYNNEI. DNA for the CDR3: TGTGCCAGCAGTGAAGTCACAGGCGAACATGGCTACACCTTC. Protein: CASSEVTGEHGYTF.

CDR3 sequence: CASSQEVWEKLFF. Written as DNA, the CDR3 is TGCGCCAGCAGCCAAGAAGTCTGGGAAAAACTGTTTTTT. The genes are TRBV4-1 and TRBJ1-4; D is unclear. Per the germline V gene, CDR1 is MGHRA and CDR2 is YSYEKL. Trimming removed 0 bases at V and 8 bases at J, with 7 bases between. This CDR3 has 13 amino acids.

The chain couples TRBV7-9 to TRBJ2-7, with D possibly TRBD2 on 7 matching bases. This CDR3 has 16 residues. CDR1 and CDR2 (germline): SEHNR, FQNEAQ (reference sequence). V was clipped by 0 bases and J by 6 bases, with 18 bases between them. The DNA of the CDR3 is TGTGCCAGCAGCTTAGCGGGGGGGCCGGTTAATGGCGAGCAGTACGTC. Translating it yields CASSLAGGPVNGEQYV.

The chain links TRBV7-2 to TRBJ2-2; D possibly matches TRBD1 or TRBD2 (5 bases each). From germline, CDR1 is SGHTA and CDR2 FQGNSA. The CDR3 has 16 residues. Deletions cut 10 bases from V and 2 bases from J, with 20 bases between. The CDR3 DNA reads TGTGCCATCGTCCCTTTTTCGGGACCAAACACCGGGGAGCTGTTTTTT. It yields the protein CAIVPFSGPNTGELFF.

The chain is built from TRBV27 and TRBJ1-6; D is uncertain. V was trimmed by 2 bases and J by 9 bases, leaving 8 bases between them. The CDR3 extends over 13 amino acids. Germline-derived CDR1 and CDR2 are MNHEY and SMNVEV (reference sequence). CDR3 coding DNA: TGTGCCAGCAGTTTACTTGGATTTTCACCCCTCCACTTT. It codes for CASSLLGFSPLHF.

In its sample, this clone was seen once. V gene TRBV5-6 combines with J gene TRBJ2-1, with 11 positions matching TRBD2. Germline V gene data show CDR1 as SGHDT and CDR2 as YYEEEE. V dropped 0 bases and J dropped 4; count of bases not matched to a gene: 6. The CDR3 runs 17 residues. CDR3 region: CASSLGSSGRAYNEQFF. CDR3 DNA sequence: TGTGCCAGCAGCTTGGGGAGTAGCGGGAGGGCGTACAATGAGCAGTTCTTC.

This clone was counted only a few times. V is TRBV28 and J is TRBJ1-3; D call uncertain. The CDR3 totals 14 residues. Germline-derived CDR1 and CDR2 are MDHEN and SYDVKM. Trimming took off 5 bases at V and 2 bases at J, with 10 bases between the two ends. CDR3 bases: TGTGCCAGCAGTCGGACGGAGACTGGAAACACCATATATTTT. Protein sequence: CASSRTETGNTIYF.